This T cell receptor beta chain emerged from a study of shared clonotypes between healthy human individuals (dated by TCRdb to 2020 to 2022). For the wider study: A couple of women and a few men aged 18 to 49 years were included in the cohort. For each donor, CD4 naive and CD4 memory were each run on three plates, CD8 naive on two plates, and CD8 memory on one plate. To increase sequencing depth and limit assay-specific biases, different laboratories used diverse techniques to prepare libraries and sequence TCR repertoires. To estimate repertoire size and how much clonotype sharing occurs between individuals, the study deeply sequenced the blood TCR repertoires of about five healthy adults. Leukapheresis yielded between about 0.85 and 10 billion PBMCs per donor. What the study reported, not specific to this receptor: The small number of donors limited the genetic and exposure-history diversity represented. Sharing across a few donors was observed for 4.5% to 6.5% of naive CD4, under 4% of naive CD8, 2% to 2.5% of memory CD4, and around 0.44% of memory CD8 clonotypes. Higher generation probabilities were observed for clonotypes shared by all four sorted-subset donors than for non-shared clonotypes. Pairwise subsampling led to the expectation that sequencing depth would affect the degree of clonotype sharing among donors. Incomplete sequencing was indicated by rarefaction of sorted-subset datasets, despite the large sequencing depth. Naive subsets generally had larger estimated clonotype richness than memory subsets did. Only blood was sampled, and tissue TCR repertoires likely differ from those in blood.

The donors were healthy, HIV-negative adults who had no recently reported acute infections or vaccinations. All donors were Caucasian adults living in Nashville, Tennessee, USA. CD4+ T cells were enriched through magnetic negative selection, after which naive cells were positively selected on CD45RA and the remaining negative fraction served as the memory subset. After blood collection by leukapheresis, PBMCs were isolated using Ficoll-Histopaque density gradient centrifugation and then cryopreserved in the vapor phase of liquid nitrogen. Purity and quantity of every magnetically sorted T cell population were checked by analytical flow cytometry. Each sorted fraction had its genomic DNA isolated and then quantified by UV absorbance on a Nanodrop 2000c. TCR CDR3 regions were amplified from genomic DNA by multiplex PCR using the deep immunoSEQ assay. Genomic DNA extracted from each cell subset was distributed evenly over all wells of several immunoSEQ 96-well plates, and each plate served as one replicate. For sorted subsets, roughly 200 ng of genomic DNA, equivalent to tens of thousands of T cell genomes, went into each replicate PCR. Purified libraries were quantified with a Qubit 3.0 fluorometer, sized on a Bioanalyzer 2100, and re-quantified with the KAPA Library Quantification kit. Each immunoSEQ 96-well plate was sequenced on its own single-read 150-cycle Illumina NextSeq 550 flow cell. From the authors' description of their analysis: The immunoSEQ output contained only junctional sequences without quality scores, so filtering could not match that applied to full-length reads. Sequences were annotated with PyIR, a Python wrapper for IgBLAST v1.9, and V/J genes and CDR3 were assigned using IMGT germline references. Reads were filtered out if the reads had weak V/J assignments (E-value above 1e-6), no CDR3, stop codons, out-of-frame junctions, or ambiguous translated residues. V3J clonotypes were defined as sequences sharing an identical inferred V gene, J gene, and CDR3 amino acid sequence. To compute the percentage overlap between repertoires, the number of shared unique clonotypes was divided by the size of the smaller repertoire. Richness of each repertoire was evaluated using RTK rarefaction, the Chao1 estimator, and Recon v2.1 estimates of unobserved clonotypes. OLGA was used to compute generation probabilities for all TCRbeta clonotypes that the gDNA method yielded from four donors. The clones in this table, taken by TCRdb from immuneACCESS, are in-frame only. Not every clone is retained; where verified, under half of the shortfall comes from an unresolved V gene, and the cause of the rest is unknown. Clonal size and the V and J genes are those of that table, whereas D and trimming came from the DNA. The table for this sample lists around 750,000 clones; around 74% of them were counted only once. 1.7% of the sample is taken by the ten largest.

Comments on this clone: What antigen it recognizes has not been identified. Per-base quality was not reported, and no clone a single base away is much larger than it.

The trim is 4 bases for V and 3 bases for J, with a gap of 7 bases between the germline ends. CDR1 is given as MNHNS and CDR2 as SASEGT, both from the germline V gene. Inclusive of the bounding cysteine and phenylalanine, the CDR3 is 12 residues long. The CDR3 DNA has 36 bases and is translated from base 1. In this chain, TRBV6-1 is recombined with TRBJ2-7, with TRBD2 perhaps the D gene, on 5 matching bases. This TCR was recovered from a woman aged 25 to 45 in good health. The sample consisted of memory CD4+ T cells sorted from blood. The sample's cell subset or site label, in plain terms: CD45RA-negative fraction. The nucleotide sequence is TGTGCCAGCAGTGTCCGGGGCTACGAGCAGTACTTC. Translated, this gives CASSVRGYEQYF.